This section outlines one T cell receptor (beta chain) sequence together with its context. Its antigen is not known. Autoimmune disease history or systemic immunosuppression was exclusionary. Clones were sequenced by immunoSEQ multiplex PCR, and TCRdb holds only the in-frame ones, with some missing. The profile shows tens of thousands of clones, around nine tenths of them singletons. The data derive from a study of OX40 agonist ivuxolimab in advanced cancers. About the research overall: Hepatocellular carcinoma, melanoma, renal cell or head and neck cancer affected the dose-escalation patients. Three patients, one with hepatocellular carcinoma and two with cutaneous melanoma, responded partially.

Study outcomes and limitations: On average, CD8+ T cells had more expanded clones than CD4+.

CDR1 and CDR2 (germline): GTSNPN, SVGIG (reference sequence). The CDR3 loop spans 13 amino acids. Trimming cost V 4 bases and J 12 bases; bases outside gene matches: 11. The sequences come from CD4+ or CD8+ T cells sorted from blood, collected in a trial of the OX40 agonist ivuxolimab. The clonotype originates from an adult with an advanced solid tumor such as melanoma, head and neck, liver or kidney cancer. The rearrangement uses TRBV30 and TRBJ1-1, with 10 bases matching TRBD1. CDR3 loop: CAWTTGGAGLTFF. The CDR3 nucleotides read TGTGCCTGGACGACAGGGGGCGCAGGGTTGACTTTCTTT.